The T cell receptor beta chain under discussion was sequenced for a study of blood T cell repertoires in COVID-19. Study-level background: The United States, Italy and Spain were the sources of the acute and convalescent COVID-19 samples. From T cells, B-cell-depleted T cells, or PBMCs came the material, which was cDNA or gDNA.

The V gene's germline CDR1 is KGHDR and CDR2 SFDVKD. This CDR3 has 12 amino acids. Per the original methods: Counts of nucleated cells, estimated from reference gene primer amplification, were obtained. TCRdb's table, derived via immunoSEQ multiplex PCR, lists solely in-frame clones and lacks some. For V, J and clone size, that table is used; D and trimming come from the DNA. The sample contains about 340,000 clones, roughly 89% of which appear only once. The sequence was collected from a woman under 30 who had recovered from COVID-19. Sequencing was carried out using peripheral blood. The chain recombines TRBV24-1 with TRBJ1-1; D might be TRBD1 (5 bases). The CDR3 sequence is CATRGGAGEAFF. In DNA form, the CDR3 reads TGTGCAACCCGCGGGGGAGCGGGTGAAGCTTTCTTT.